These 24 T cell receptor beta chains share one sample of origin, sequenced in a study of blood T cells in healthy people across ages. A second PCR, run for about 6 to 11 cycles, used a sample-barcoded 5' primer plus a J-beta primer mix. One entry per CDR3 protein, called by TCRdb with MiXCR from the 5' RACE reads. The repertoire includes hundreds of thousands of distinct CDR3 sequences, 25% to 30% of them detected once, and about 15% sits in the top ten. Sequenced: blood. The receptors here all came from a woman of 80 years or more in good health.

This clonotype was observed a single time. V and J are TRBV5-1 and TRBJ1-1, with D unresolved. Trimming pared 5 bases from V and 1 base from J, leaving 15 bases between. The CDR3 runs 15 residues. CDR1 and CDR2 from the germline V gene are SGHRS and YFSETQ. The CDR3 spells CASSSADRPNTEAFF. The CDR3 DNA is TGCGCCAGCAGTTCGGCCGACCGACCGAACACTGAAGCTTTCTTT. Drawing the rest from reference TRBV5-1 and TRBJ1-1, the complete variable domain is KAGVTQTPRYLIKTRGQQVTLSCSPISGHRSVSWYQQTPGQGLQFLFEYFSETQRNKGNFPGRFSGRQFSNSRSEMNVSTLELGDSALYLCASSSADRPNTEAFFGQGTRLTVV.

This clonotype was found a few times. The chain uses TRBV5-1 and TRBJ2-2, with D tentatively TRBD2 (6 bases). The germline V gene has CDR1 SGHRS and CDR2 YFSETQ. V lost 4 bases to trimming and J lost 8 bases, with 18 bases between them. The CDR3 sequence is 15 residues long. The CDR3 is CASSPDQLAGGELFF. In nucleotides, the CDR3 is TGCGCCAGCAGCCCAGACCAACTAGCCGGTGGGGAGCTGTTTTTT.

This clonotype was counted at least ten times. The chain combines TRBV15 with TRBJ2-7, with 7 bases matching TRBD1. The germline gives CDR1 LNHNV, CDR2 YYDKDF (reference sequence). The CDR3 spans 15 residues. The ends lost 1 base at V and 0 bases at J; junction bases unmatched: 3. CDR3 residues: CATSRVPGGSYEQYF. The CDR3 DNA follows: TGTGCCACCAGCAGAGTTCCAGGGGGCTCCTACGAGCAGTACTTC.

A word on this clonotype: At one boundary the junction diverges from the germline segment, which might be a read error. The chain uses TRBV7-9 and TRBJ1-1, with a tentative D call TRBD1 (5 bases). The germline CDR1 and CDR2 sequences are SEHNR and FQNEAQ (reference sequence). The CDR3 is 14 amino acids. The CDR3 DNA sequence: TGTGCCGGCAGCTTGGCAGGGCTCGACACTGAAGCTTTCTTT. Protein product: CAGSLAGLDTEAFF.

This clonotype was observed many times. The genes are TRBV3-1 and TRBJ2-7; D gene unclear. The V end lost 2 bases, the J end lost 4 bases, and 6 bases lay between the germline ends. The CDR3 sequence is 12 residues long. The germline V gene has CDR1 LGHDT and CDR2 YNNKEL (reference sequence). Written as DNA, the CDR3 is TGTGCCAGCAGCCAATATGGGTACGAGCAGTACTTC. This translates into CASSQYGYEQYF.

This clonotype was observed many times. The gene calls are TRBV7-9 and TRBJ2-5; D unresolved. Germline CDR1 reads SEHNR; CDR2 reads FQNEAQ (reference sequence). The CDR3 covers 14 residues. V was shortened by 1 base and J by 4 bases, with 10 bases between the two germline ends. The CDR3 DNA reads TGTGCCAGCAGCTTAGGTAGTGGGCGAGAGACCCAGTACTTC. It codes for CASSLGSGRETQYF.

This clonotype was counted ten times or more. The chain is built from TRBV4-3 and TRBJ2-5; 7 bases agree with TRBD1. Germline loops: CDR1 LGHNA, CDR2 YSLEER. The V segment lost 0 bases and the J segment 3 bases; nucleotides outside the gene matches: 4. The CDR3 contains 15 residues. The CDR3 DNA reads TGCGCCAGCAGCCAAGATCCAGGGGGAAAAGAGACCCAGTACTTC. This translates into CASSQDPGGKETQYF.

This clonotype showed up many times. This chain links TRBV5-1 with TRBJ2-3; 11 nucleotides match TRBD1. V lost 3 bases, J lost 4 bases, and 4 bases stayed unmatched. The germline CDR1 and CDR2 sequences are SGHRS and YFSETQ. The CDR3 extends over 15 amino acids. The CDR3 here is CASSSGGQGADTQYF. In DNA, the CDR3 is TGCGCCAGCAGCTCGGGGGGACAGGGGGCAGATACGCAGTATTTT.

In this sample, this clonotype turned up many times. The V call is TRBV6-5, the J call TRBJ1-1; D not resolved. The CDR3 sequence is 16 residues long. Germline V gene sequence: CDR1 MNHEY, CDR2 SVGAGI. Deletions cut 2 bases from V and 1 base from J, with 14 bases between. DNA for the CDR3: TGTGCCAGCAGTTACGGATTGGGGTTTGGGAACACTGAAGCTTTCTTT. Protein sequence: CASSYGLGFGNTEAFF.

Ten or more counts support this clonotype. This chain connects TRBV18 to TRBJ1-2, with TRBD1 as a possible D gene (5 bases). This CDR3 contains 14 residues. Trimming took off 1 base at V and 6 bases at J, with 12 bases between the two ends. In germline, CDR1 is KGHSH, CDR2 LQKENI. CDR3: CASSPLSGTDGYTF. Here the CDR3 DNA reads TGTGCCAGCTCACCACTATCAGGGACGGATGGCTACACCTTC.

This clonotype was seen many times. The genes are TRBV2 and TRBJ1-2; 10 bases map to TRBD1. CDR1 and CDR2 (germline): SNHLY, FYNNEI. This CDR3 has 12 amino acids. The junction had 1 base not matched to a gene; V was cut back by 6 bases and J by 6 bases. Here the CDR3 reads CASRGTGDGYTF. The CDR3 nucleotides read TGTGCCAGCAGGGGGACAGGGGATGGCTACACCTTC.

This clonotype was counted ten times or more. As DNA, the CDR3 is TGTGCCACCAGCAGAGTACCCTTTCAAGAGACCCAGTACTTC. This gives the protein CATSRVPFQETQYF. This rearrangement joins TRBV15 to TRBJ2-5; D is ambiguous. The CDR3 sequence is 14 residues long. Germline loops: CDR1 LNHNV, CDR2 YYDKDF (reference sequence). V was clipped by 1 base and J by 2 bases, with 8 bases between them.

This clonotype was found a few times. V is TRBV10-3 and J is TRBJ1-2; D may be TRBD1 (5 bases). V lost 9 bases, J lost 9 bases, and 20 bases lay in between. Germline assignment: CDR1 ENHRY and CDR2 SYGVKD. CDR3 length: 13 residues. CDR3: CAMRDFMSGRYTF. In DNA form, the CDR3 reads TGTGCCATGAGGGACTTTATGTCTGGACGCTACACCTTC.

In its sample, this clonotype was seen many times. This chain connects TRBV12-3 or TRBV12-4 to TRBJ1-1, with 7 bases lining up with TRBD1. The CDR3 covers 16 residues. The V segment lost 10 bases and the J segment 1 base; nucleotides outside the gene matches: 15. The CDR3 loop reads CATTGTAENSNTEAFF. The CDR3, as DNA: TGTGCCACCACAGGGACAGCAGAAAATTCGAACACTGAAGCTTTCTTT.

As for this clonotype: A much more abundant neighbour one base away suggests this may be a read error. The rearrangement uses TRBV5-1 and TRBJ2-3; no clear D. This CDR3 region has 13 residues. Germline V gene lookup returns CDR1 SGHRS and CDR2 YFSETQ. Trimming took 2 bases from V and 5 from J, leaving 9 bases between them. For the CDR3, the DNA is TGCGCCAGCAGCTTCTCGGCCAGAGATACGCAGTATTTT. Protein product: CASSFSARDTQYF. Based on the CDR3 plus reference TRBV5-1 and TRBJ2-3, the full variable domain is KAGVTQTPRYLIKTRGQQVTLSCSPISGHRSVSWYQQTPGQGLQFLFEYFSETQRNKGNFPGRFSGRQFSNSRSEMNVSTLELGDSALYLCASSFSARDTQYFGPGTRLTVL.

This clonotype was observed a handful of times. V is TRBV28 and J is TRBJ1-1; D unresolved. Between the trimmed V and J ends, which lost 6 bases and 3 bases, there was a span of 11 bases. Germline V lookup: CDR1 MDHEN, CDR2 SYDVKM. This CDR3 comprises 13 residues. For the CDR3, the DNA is TGTGCCAGCAGCTGGGTTTGGGACACTGAAGCTTTCTTT. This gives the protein CASSWVWDTEAFF. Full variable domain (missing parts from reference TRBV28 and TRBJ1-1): DVKVTQSSRYLVKRTGEKVFLECVQDMDHENMFWYRQDPGLGLRLIYFSYDVKMKEKGDIPEGYSVSREKKERFSLILESASTNQTSMYLCASSWVWDTEAFFGQGTRLTVV.

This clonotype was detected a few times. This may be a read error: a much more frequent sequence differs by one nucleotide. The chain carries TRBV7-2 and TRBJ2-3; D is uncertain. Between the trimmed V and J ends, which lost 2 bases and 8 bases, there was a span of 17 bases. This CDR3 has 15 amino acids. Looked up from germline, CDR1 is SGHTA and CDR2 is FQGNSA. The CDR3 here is CASSLWYRAAGTQYF. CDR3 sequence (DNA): TGTGCCAGCAGCTTATGGTATAGGGCCGCAGGTACGCAGTATTTT.

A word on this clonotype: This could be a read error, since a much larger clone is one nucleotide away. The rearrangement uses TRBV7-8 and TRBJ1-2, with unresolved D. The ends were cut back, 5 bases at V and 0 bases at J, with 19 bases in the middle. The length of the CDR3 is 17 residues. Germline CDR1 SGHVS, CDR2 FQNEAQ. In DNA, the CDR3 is TGTGCCAGCAGCCGAAGCGAGGGCAGACTTGCTAACTATGGCTACACCTTC. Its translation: CASSRSEGRLANYGYTF.

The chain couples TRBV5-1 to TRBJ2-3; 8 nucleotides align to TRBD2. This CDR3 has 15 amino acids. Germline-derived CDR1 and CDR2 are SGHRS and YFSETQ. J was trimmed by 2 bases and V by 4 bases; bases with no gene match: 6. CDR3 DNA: TGCGCCAGCAGCCGGTCGACTAGCGTCACAGATACGCAGTATTTT. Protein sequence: CASSRSTSVTDTQYF.

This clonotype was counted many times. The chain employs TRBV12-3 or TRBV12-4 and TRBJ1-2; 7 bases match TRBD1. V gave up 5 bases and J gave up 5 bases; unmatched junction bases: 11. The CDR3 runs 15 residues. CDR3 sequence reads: CASSLDRALLYGYTF. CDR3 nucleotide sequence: TGTGCCAGCAGTCTCGACAGGGCCCTGTTGTATGGCTACACCTTC.

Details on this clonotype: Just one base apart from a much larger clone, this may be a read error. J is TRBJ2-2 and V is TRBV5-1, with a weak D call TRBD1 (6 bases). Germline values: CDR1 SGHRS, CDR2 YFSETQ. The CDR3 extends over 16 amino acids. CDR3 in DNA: TGCGCCAGCTGTCGGGACACCACCCTGGGTACCGGGGAGCGGTTTTTT. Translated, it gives CASCRDTTLGTGERFF.

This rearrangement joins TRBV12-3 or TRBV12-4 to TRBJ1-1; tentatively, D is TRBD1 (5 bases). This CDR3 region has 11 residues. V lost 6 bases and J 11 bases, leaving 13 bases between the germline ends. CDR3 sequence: CASSQGGRAFF. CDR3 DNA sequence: TGTGCCAGCAGCCAGGGAGGGCGCGCTTTCTTT.

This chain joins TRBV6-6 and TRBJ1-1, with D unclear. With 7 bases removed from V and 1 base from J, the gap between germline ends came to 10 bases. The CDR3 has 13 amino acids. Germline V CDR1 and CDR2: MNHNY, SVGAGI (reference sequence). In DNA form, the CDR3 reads TGTGCCAGCAAAGCGGCTACGAACACTGAAGCTTTCTTT. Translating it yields CASKAATNTEAFF.

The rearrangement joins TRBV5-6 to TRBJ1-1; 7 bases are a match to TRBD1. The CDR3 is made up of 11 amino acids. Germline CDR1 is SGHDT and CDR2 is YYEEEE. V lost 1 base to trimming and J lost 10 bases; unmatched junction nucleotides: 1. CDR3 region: CASSLTGVAFF. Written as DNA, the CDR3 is TGTGCCAGCAGCTTGACAGGGGTAGCTTTCTTT. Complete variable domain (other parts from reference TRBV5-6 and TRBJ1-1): DAGVTQSPTHLIKTRGQQVTLRCSPKSGHDTVSWYQQALGQGPQFIFQYYEEEERQRGNFPDRFSGHQFPNYSSELNVNALLLGDSALYLCASSLTGVAFFGQGTRLTVV.